The 26 T cell receptor beta chains below were found in one sample sequenced in a study of blood T cells in healthy people across ages. Through a sample-barcoded 5' primer and a J-beta primer mix, a second PCR was run for roughly 6 to 12 cycles. TCRdb itself ran the 5' RACE reads through MiXCR, one entry per CDR3 protein. The sample consists of about 1 million distinct CDR3 sequences, about 23% of them appearing once. This sample was shared with a second study, whose subject was T cells of mothers and their children.

The sample taken for sequencing was blood. The receptors come from a girl aged 2-9 years in good health.

This clonotype has just one count. V and J are TRBV7-9 and TRBJ2-5; possibly TRBD1 for D (5 bases). The J call could be wrong; TRBJ2-1 is a better fit for the DNA end. Germline CDR1 SEHNR, CDR2 FQNEAQ (reference sequence). CDR3 length: 12 amino acids. CDR3 nucleotide sequence: TGTGCCAGCAGTCGGCCTGGGGCTGAGCAGTTCTTC. It is translated as CASSRPGAEQFF.

CDR3 residues: CSAGTVKPNEQYF. DNA for the CDR3: TGCAGCGCTGGGACAGTTAAGCCCAACGAGCAGTACTTC. The genes are TRBV29-1 and TRBJ2-5, with TRBD1 identical over 7 bases. The end of the DNA is better explained by TRBJ2-7, so the J call may be wrong. The CDR3 extends over 13 amino acids. Germline V lookup: CDR1 SQVTM, CDR2 ANQGSEA.

The rearrangement links TRBV7-3 to TRBJ2-1, with 12 bases identical to TRBD2. Trimming at V came to 5 bases and at J to 4 bases, leaving 6 bases not matched to a gene. This CDR3 is 16 amino acids long. Germline lookup yields CDR1 SGHTA and CDR2 FQGTGA. The CDR3 loop reads CASSPTSGGVYNEQFF. CDR3 DNA sequence: TGTGCCAGCAGCCCGACTAGCGGGGGTGTTTACAATGAGCAGTTCTTC.

This chain joins TRBV9 and TRBJ2-1, with 8 bases lining up with TRBD1. V shed 3 bases and J 5 bases; nucleotides not matched to a gene: 4. Germline CDR1 SGDLS, CDR2 YYNGEE. The CDR3 has 14 amino acids. CDR3 region: CASSGRGLNNEQFF. CDR3 sequence (DNA): TGTGCCAGCAGCGGCAGGGGGCTCAACAATGAGCAGTTCTTC. The full variable domain, rest sourced from reference TRBV9 and TRBJ2-1, is DSGVTQTPKHLITATGQRVTLRCSPRSGDLSVYWYQQSLDQGLQFLIQYYNGEERAKGNILERFSAQQFPDLHSELNLSSLELGDSALYFCASSGRGLNNEQFFGPGTRLTVL.

V and J are TRBV7-9 and TRBJ2-1; tentatively, D is TRBD1 (6 bases). The CDR3 runs to 14 residues. The V end was cut by 5 bases, the J end by 9 bases, with 17 bases between. CDR1 is SEHNR and CDR2 is FQNEAQ in the germline V gene (reference sequence). This CDR3 is CASSPKGVVPEQFF. The CDR3 nucleotides are TGTGCCAGCAGCCCCAAGGGGGTCGTTCCTGAGCAGTTCTTC. Full variable domain (rest looked up from reference TRBV7-9 and TRBJ2-1): DTGVSQNPRHKITKRGQNVTFRCDPISEHNRLYWYRQTLGQGPEFLTYFQNEAQLEKSRLLSDRFSAERPKGSFSTLEIQRTEQGDSAMYLCASSPKGVVPEQFFGPGTRLTVL.

The table lists this clonotype with a few counts. The chain is built from TRBV6-6 and TRBJ2-5, with D perhaps matching TRBD1 (6 bases). V dropped 10 bases and J dropped 4 bases, with 13 bases sitting between them. The CDR3 has 12 residues. Germline assignment: CDR1 MNHNY and CDR2 SVGAGI (reference sequence). CDR3 loop: CATLTGGETQYF. The CDR3 DNA reads as TGTGCCACCTTGACAGGAGGAGAGACCCAGTACTTC.

This chain joins TRBV11-2 and TRBJ2-1; D is tentatively TRBD1 or TRBD2 (5 bases each). V was clipped by 4 bases and J by 6 bases, with 19 bases between them. The CDR3 totals 16 residues. Germline assignment: CDR1 SGHAT and CDR2 FQNNGV. CDR3 bases: TGTGCCAGCAGCTCGTCCGGGACCAACTACTTCAATGAGCAGTTCTTC. It codes for CASSSSGTNYFNEQFF. The full variable domain, in which reference TRBV11-2 and TRBJ2-1 provide the parts outside the CDR3, is EAGVAQSPRYKIIEKRQSVAFWCNPISGHATLYWYQQILGQGPKLLIQFQNNGVVDDSQLPKDRFSAERLKGVDSTLKIQPAKLEDSAVYLCASSSSGTNYFNEQFFGPGTRLTVL.

The J gene is TRBJ1-4, the V gene TRBV2, with 9 bases identical to TRBD1. Germline V gene lookup returns CDR1 SNHLY and CDR2 FYNNEI. V lost 1 base and J lost 7; bases outside the gene matches: 7. The CDR3 extends over 16 amino acids. As DNA, the CDR3 is TGTGCCAGCAGTGAAGGGACCGGGACAGGGTTTGAAAAACTGTTTTTT. Protein: CASSEGTGTGFEKLFF. Full variable domain (outside the CDR3, taken from reference TRBV2 and TRBJ1-4): EPEVTQTPSHQVTQMGQEVILRCVPISNHLYFYWYRQILGQKVEFLVSFYNNEISEKSEIFDDQFSVERPDGSNFTLKIRSTKLEDSAMYFCASSEGTGTGFEKLFFGSGTQLSVL.

This clonotype has only a few counts. CDR3 sequence reads: CSVRQGSTDTQYF. As DNA, the CDR3 is TGCAGCGTCCGACAGGGCAGTACAGATACGCAGTATTTT. This chain connects TRBV29-1 to TRBJ2-3; 7 bases are shared with TRBD1. Germline CDR1 SQVTM, CDR2 ANQGSEA. Germline trimming cut 6 bases from V and 3 bases from J; bases unmatched to any gene: 6. The CDR3 extends over 13 amino acids.

The chain is built from TRBV11-3 and TRBJ2-1; the D gene is possibly TRBD1 (5 bases). Germline V gene data show CDR1 as SGHNT and CDR2 as YENEEA. The CDR3 totals 16 residues. Trimming left V 5 bases short and J 1 base short, with 15 bases between. CDR3 residues: CASSPSAGSSYNEQFF. The CDR3 DNA is TGTGCCAGCAGCCCCTCCGCAGGGTCTTCCTACAATGAGCAGTTCTTC.

This clonotype turned up a few times. J is TRBJ2-1 and V is TRBV7-6, with a possible D match to TRBD2 (6 bases). V lost 4 bases and J 6 bases, leaving 10 bases between the germline ends. The CDR3 is made up of 13 amino acids. Germline V lookup: CDR1 SGHVS, CDR2 FNYEAQ. This chain's CDR3 is CASSSGVTNEQFF. The CDR3 DNA sequence: TGTGCCAGCAGCTCGGGGGTTACCAATGAGCAGTTCTTC.

This clonotype has a single count. One end of the junction varies from germline; a read error may be responsible. The V call is TRBV19, the J call TRBJ1-2; D is unclear. Germline V lookup: CDR1 LNHDA, CDR2 SQIVND (reference sequence). This CDR3 spans 11 amino acids. DNA for the CDR3: TGTGCCAGTAGTATGGGAAGGCTCCAGGATTTC. This encodes CASSMGRLQDF. Together with reference TRBV19 and TRBJ1-2, the CDR3 gives the full variable domain: DGGITQSPKYLFRKEGQNVTLSCEQNLNHDAMYWYRQDPGQGLRLIYYSQIVNDFQKGDIAEGYSVSREKKESFPLTVTSAQKNPTAFYLCASSMGRLQDFGSGTRLTVV.

The chain joins TRBV6-5 to TRBJ1-5; 7 bases agree with TRBD1. V shed 5 bases and J 5 bases; nucleotides not matched to a gene: 3. Germline lookup yields CDR1 MNHEY and CDR2 SVGAGI. CDR3 size: 13 residues. This CDR3 reads CASSQTGYQPQHF. The CDR3 DNA reads TGTGCCAGCAGTCAGACAGGGTATCAGCCCCAGCATTTT.

The V gene is TRBV20-1, the J gene TRBJ2-1; no reliable D call. The CDR3 sequence is 12 residues long. V lost 3 bases, J lost 5 bases, and 8 bases lay in between. Germline CDR1 is DFQATT and CDR2 is SNEGSKA (reference sequence). CDR3 sequence (DNA): TGCAGTGCTAGTGCGTGGGACAATGAGCAGTTCTTC. It is translated as CSASAWDNEQFF.

Only a few counts were recorded for this clonotype. This CDR3 reads CASSPLRGAKETQYF. CDR3 sequence (DNA): TGTGCCAGCAGTCCCTTACGGGGGGCCAAGGAGACCCAGTACTTC. This chain connects TRBV7-2 to TRBJ2-5; D is possibly TRBD2 (7 bases). The germline V gene encodes CDR1 SGHTA and CDR2 FQGNSA. The V and J ends lost 6 bases and 5 bases respectively, with 19 bases between them. The CDR3 spans 15 residues. Complete variable domain (other parts from reference TRBV7-2 and TRBJ2-5): GAGVSQSPSNKVTEKGKDVELRCDPISGHTALYWYRQSLGQGLEFLIYFQGNSAPDKSGLPSDRFSAERTGGSVSTLTIQRTQQEDSAVYLCASSPLRGAKETQYFGPGTRLLVL.

V is TRBV20-1 and J is TRBJ2-1, with a weak D call TRBD2 (7 bases). The CDR3 spans 16 residues. CDR1 and CDR2 from the germline V gene are DFQATT and SNEGSKA (reference sequence). V lost 3 bases and J lost 3, with 18 bases in between. CDR3: CSASLRGRAFYNEQFF. The DNA for the CDR3 is TGCAGTGCTAGTCTGAGGGGGAGGGCCTTCTACAATGAGCAGTTCTTC.

The chain carries TRBV20-1 and TRBJ2-5; maybe TRBD1 (6 bases). The V gene's germline CDR1 is DFQATT and CDR2 SNEGSKA (reference sequence). Trimming pared 0 bases from V and 2 bases from J, leaving 16 bases between. The CDR3 runs to 16 residues. CDR3 residues: CSARDAPGQFQETQYF. CDR3 sequence (DNA): TGCAGTGCTAGAGATGCCCCGGGACAATTTCAAGAGACCCAGTACTTC.

The CDR3 DNA follows: TGTGCCAGCAGCTTCACTAGCGGGGGGCGGAATGAGCAGTTCTTC. Protein sequence: CASSFTSGGRNEQFF. V usage is TRBV7-2 and J usage is TRBJ2-1; 12 positions match TRBD2. This CDR3 comprises 15 residues. Looked up from germline, CDR1 is SGHTA and CDR2 is FQGNSA. J was trimmed by 7 bases and V by 3 bases; bases with no gene match: 4.

This clonotype occurred many times. The chain employs TRBV7-9 and TRBJ2-3; D gene unclear. The CDR3 spans 12 residues. Trimming removed 3 bases from V and 11 bases from J, with 12 bases in between. Germline values: CDR1 SEHNR, CDR2 FQNEAQ (reference sequence). The CDR3 DNA follows: TGTGCCAGCAGCTTTACCCCCGTTGAGCAGTATTTT. Protein product: CASSFTPVEQYF.

The chain links TRBV7-9 to TRBJ1-1; D is ambiguous. Germline V lookup: CDR1 SEHNR, CDR2 FQNEAQ (reference sequence). The CDR3 runs to 12 residues. The V end was cut by 5 bases, the J end by 6 bases, with 10 bases between. The CDR3 DNA follows: TGTGCCAGCAGCGCTGCCCGGGCTGAAGCTTTCTTT. Its translation: CASSAARAEAFF. The complete variable domain, with remaining parts taken from reference TRBV7-9 and TRBJ1-1, reads DTGVSQNPRHKITKRGQNVTFRCDPISEHNRLYWYRQTLGQGPEFLTYFQNEAQLEKSRLLSDRFSAERPKGSFSTLEIQRTEQGDSAMYLCASSAARAEAFFGQGTRLTVV.

This clonotype was counted a few times. This chain connects TRBV18 to TRBJ1-1; no definite D call. Germline CDR1 is KGHSH and CDR2 is LQKENI. The CDR3 totals 13 residues. V shed 3 bases and J shed 4 bases, with 9 bases lying between them. CDR3 DNA sequence: TGTGCCAGCTCACCCCTGGGGTTCACTGAAGCTTTCTTT. This codes for CASSPLGFTEAFF.

The chain couples TRBV7-9 to TRBJ2-7; perhaps TRBD1 as D (6 bases). The CDR3 runs to 15 residues. The V end was cut by 5 bases, the J end by 5 bases, with 19 bases between. Germline-derived CDR1 and CDR2 are SEHNR and FQNEAQ (reference sequence). CDR3 nucleotide sequence: TGTGCCAGCAGCCGGATAACAGGGCTGAATGACGAGCAGTACTTC. It encodes CASSRITGLNDEQYF. Using reference TRBV7-9 and TRBJ2-7 for the parts outside the CDR3, the full variable domain is DTGVSQNPRHKITKRGQNVTFRCDPISEHNRLYWYRQTLGQGPEFLTYFQNEAQLEKSRLLSDRFSAERPKGSFSTLEIQRTEQGDSAMYLCASSRITGLNDEQYFGPGTRLTVT.

This clonotype was detected a few times. The V gene is TRBV5-1, the J gene TRBJ2-6; 7 nucleotides align to TRBD1. The V and J ends lost 4 bases and 0 bases, in that order; junction bases with no gene match: 7. Germline-derived CDR1 and CDR2 are SGHRS and YFSETQ. The CDR3 totals 17 residues. For the CDR3, the DNA is TGCGCCAGCAGCGGTTGGACAGGCCCCTCTGGGGCCAACGTCCTGACTTTC. Translating it yields CASSGWTGPSGANVLTF.

There are a few counts of this clonotype. This chain joins TRBV28 and TRBJ2-2, with 7 positions matching TRBD1. There are 18 residues in the CDR3. The junction had 16 bases not matched to a gene; V was cut back by 5 bases and J by 4 bases. The germline CDR1 and CDR2 sequences are MDHEN and SYDVKM. CDR3 protein: CASSMTLEHRGRTGELFF. The CDR3 bases are TGTGCCAGCAGTATGACACTCGAACACAGGGGACGCACCGGGGAGCTGTTTTTT.

The V call is TRBV7-9, the J call TRBJ2-2; TRBD1 matches at 7 bases. The J segment lost 6 bases and the V segment lost 4 bases, leaving 8 bases of the junction unmatched. CDR1 SEHNR and CDR2 FQNEAQ come from the germline V gene (reference sequence). The CDR3 spans 15 residues. The CDR3 DNA follows: TGTGCCAGCAGCTCCACCGTAGGGGGCCCCGGGGAGCTGTTTTTT. This gives the protein CASSSTVGGPGELFF.

There are a few counts of this clonotype. The chain combines TRBV11-2 with TRBJ2-4, with TRBD2 matching over 13 bases. Germline V gives CDR1 SGHAT, CDR2 FQNNGV. This CDR3 contains 15 residues. V was pared by 3 bases and J by 9 bases, with 5 bases of the junction left unmatched. The CDR3 loop is CASSLLGLAGAIQYF. The DNA of the CDR3 is TGTGCCAGCAGCTTGCTAGGACTAGCGGGAGCCATTCAGTACTTC.